This T cell receptor beta chain derives from a study of cytomegalovirus exposure and HLA in healthy donors. Study findings and constraints: Through in vitro validation, a few CMV-associated chains were shown to be specific for CMV antigens. The finding came from a later analysis; first-cohort TCR clusters tended to co-occur in the 130 or so validation repertoires. Listed as cytomegalovirus-associated were 150 to 200 TCR beta chains.

V was clipped by 8 bases and J by 9 bases, with 10 bases between them. The V gene's germline CDR1 is MDHEN and CDR2 SYDVKM. The CDR3 covers 10 residues. Points on this clone: No antigen is known for it.

The donors were in the 120-subject validation cohort, distinct from the roughly 600-subject first cohort. Only in-frame clones appear in the TCRdb table, and some are missing; sequencing was by immunoSEQ multiplex PCR. The table lists 90,000 to 150,000 clones, more than 70% of them singletons. The rearrangement uses TRBV28 and TRBJ1-1; D may be TRBD1 (6 bases). The sample comprised PBMCs. This receptor was obtained from a man aged 18 to 29 in good health and CMV-seronegative. The CDR3 DNA reads as TGTGCCAGCGGCCGGGACAAAGCTTTCTTT. Translated: CASGRDKAFF.